This passage covers 12 T cell receptor beta chains from one sample sequenced in a study of blood T cells in healthy people across ages. Alongside a J-beta primer mix, a sample-barcoded 5' primer served in a second PCR lasting about 6 to 12 cycles. Each CDR3 protein gets one entry after TCRdb re-called the 5' RACE reads with MiXCR. This sample has around 1,100,000 distinct CDR3 sequences, with roughly two fifths found just once. Material for sequencing was blood. Receptors were obtained from a man younger than 35 in good health.

The V call is TRBV3-1, the J call TRBJ2-3; perhaps TRBD2 as D (7 bases). This CDR3 is built from 16 residues. Trimming shortened V by 2 bases and J by 4 bases, and 16 bases separated the two germline ends. Germline CDR1 is LGHDT and CDR2 is YNNKEL (reference sequence). The chain's CDR3 is CASSQNSGGRADTQYF. CDR3 nucleotide sequence: TGTGCCAGCAGCCAAAACTCCGGGGGGCGCGCAGATACGCAGTATTTT.

The chain combines TRBV12-3 or TRBV12-4 with TRBJ2-1, with unresolved D. This CDR3 spans 14 amino acids. Trimming took off 6 bases at V and 7 bases at J, with 16 bases between the two ends. CDR3 region: CASSPEALRNEQFF. Here the CDR3 DNA reads TGTGCCAGCAGCCCCGAGGCTTTGAGGAATGAGCAGTTCTTC.

This clonotype was observed a handful of times. This chain connects TRBV20-1 to TRBJ2-1; 11 bases line up with TRBD2. The CDR3 sequence is 14 residues long. The V segment lost 3 bases and the J segment 5 bases; nucleotides outside the gene matches: 3. Germline CDR1 reads DFQATT; CDR2 reads SNEGSKA (reference sequence). CDR3: CSASGTSGNNEQFF. The CDR3 nucleotides read TGCAGTGCTAGTGGGACTAGCGGAAACAATGAGCAGTTCTTC.

The genes are TRBV20-1 and TRBJ1-2; 7 bases fit TRBD1. Trimming cost V 2 bases and J 8 bases; bases outside gene matches: 17. Germline V CDR1 and CDR2: DFQATT, SNEGSKA (reference sequence). This CDR3 spans 16 amino acids. For the CDR3, the DNA is TGCAGTGCTAGAAAGACAGGGAGCCCGGATTTGGAAGGCTACACCTTC. Translating gives CSARKTGSPDLEGYTF.

This clonotype was seen repeatedly, ten times or more. The rearrangement uses TRBV5-1 and TRBJ1-2; D not resolved. CDR1 and CDR2 from the germline V gene are SGHRS and YFSETQ. This CDR3 contains 13 residues. With 0 bases removed from V and 5 bases from J, the gap between germline ends came to 8 bases. CDR3 bases: TGCGCCAGCAGCTTGGGACGGACGTATGGCTACACCTTC. Translating gives CASSLGRTYGYTF.

The J gene is TRBJ1-4, the V gene TRBV2; 8 bases fit TRBD1. Trimming at V came to 5 bases and at J to 8 bases, leaving 10 bases not matched to a gene. The germline V gene has CDR1 SNHLY and CDR2 FYNNEI. This CDR3 has 15 residues. CDR3 region: CASSRRQGREEKLFF. CDR3 nucleotide sequence: TGTGCCAGCAGTAGGCGACAGGGGCGGGAAGAAAAACTGTTTTTT.

The table lists this clonotype with a few counts. V is TRBV4-2 and J is TRBJ1-4; TRBD1 agrees at 8 bases. This CDR3 comprises 17 residues. Trimming cost V 1 base and J 4 bases; bases outside gene matches: 8. The V gene's germline CDR1 is LGHNA and CDR2 YNFKEQ. CDR3 residues: CASSQVPQGAVNEKLFF. In nucleotides, the CDR3 is TGTGCCAGCAGCCAAGTCCCCCAGGGGGCGGTTAATGAAAAACTGTTTTTT.

The chain combines TRBV20-1 with TRBJ2-7; 7 bases align to TRBD1. The germline V gene has CDR1 DFQATT and CDR2 SNEGSKA (reference sequence). With V trimmed by 0 bases and J by 1 base, 6 bases remained unmatched. This CDR3 is built from 15 residues. CDR3 sequence (DNA): TGCAGTGCTAGAGATGGGAACAGGGGATCCTACGAGCAGTACTTC. This translates into CSARDGNRGSYEQYF.

A word on this clonotype: Germline is not matched at one junction end, which may reflect a read error. The chain is built from TRBV6-2 or TRBV6-3 and TRBJ2-7; 8 bases are a match to TRBD1. The CDR3 runs 15 residues. Germline CDR1 is MNHEY and CDR2 is SVGEGT. The CDR3: CASSYVGQGSHEQYF. The CDR3 coding sequence is TGTGCCAGCAGTTACGTCGGACAGGGCTCCCACGAGCAGTACTTC.

This chain links TRBV5-6 with TRBJ2-1, with 12 bases aligning to TRBD2. The CDR3 contains 15 residues. CDR1 is SGHDT, CDR2 YYEEEE, per germline. The V gene end was trimmed by 4 bases and the J gene end by 4 bases; junction bases not matched to a gene: 3. The CDR3 loop reads CASSETSGGYNEQFF. DNA of the CDR3: TGTGCCAGCAGCGAGACTAGCGGGGGATACAATGAGCAGTTCTTC. Using reference TRBV5-6 and TRBJ2-1 for the parts outside the CDR3, the full variable domain is DAGVTQSPTHLIKTRGQQVTLRCSPKSGHDTVSWYQQALGQGPQFIFQYYEEEERQRGNFPDRFSGHQFPNYSSELNVNALLLGDSALYLCASSETSGGYNEQFFGPGTRLTVL.

This chain connects TRBV2 to TRBJ1-2, with D uncertain. CDR1 and CDR2 (germline): SNHLY, FYNNEI. There are 14 residues in the CDR3. V shed 6 bases and J shed 1 base, with 12 bases lying between them. CDR3 sequence reads: CASSRVSRNYGYTF. The DNA for the CDR3 is TGTGCCAGCAGCAGAGTTAGCCGTAACTATGGCTACACCTTC.

The chain carries TRBV2 and TRBJ2-5; 10 nucleotides line up with TRBD2. This CDR3 is 14 amino acids long. From germline, CDR1 is SNHLY and CDR2 FYNNEI. V shed 4 bases, J shed 5 bases, and the junction held 4 bases outside the gene matches. The CDR3 loop reads CASSAAGGRETQYF. The CDR3 DNA sequence: TGTGCCAGCAGTGCAGCGGGGGGGCGTGAGACCCAGTACTTC.